The following is a T cell receptor beta chain sequence with its context. The record originates from a study of blood T cell repertoires in COVID-19. As for the study in general: Resolution of symptoms, clearance, or two negative PCRs was present in recovered Cohort 3 donors. T cells, B-cell-depleted T cells, or PBMCs supplied cDNA or gDNA.

CDR1 is SGHTA and CDR2 is FQGNSA in the germline V gene. V lost 3 bases and J lost 6, with 15 bases in between. The CDR3 extends over 14 amino acids. Assay used: immunoSEQ multiplex PCR; TCRdb lists only in-frame clones, some missing. The sample lists a few hundred thousand clones, 88% occurring once. The sample comprised PBMCs or T cells enriched from blood (not recorded which). This receptor was obtained from a woman aged 60-70 years in a cohort exposed to, infected with or recovered from COVID-19 (not recorded which). J is TRBJ2-7 and V is TRBV7-2, with D tentatively TRBD2 (7 bases). CDR3 nucleotide sequence: TGTGCCAGCAGCTTTACCGGGGGGACACGCGAGCAGTACTTC. Its protein product is CASSFTGGTREQYF.